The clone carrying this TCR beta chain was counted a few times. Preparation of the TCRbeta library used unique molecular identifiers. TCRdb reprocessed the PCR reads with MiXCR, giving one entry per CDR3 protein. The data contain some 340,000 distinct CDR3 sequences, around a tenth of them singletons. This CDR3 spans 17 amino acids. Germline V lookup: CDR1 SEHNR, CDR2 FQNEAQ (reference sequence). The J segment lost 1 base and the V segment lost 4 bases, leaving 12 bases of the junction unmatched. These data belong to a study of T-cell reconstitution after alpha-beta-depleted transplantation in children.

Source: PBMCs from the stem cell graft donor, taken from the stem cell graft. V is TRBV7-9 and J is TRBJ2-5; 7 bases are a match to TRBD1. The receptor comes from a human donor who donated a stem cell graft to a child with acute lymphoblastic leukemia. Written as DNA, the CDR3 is TGTGCCAGCAGCTCCACGCGACAGGGAGCGGCCCAAGAGACCCAGTACTTC. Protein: CASSSTRQGAAQETQYF.